This TCR beta chain was captured by sequencing in a study of CD8 T cells in ankylosing spondylitis. The CDR3 is 11 amino acids. In germline, CDR1 is SEHNR, CDR2 FQNEAQ (reference sequence). Trimming pared 8 bases from V and 8 bases from J, leaving 10 bases between. Study outcomes and limitations: Existing reports had already noted some motif variants in reactive arthritis synovial fluid and blood. Peripheral blood held disease-linked clones only at relatively low frequency, and these were CD8+. Disease-associated clones were reportedly significantly overrepresented in matched ankylosing spondylitis synovial fluid. Fewer than ten highly homologous variants made up a TCR beta motif, and this motif appeared characteristic of ankylosing spondylitis blood.

Each TCR beta library was made by quantitative 5'-RACE that incorporated molecular barcodes. One entry per CDR3 protein, called by TCRdb with MiXCR from the 5' RACE reads. The sample gives around 540,000 distinct CDR3 sequences, over 9.5% of which show up once; around 7% is in the top ten. This clonotype occurred a few times. What it binds is unknown. The material sequenced was blood, either unsorted or a sorted T cell fraction (not recorded which). The sequence was collected from a male donor with ankylosing spondylitis. The chain links TRBV7-9 to TRBJ2-1; perhaps TRBD1 as D (5 bases). The CDR3 bases are TGTGCCAGCCGACAGATGTATGAGCAGTTCTTC. Encoded protein: CASRQMYEQFF.